Listed below are T cell receptor beta chains from one sample, sequenced in a study of siplizumab effects on memory and regulatory T cells. TCRdb's copy holds only in-frame clones and misses some; the assay was immunoSEQ multiplex PCR. Among about 91,000 clones listed, 93% were seen once. Sequencing used CD8+ T cells sorted from blood. These receptors all stem from a human donor in good health. Both conserved end residues are part of each CDR3. The order of the fields is V gene, D gene, clone size, J gene, CDR3 protein, CDR3 DNA. A D gene is named only where the DNA matches it firmly. Clone size is not always given. Where it is, it says once, few, many or a class for expanded clones.

>TRBV6-1|-|-|TRBJ1-3
CASRGAGNTIYF
TGTGCCAGCAGGGGAGCTGGAAACACCATATATTTT
>TRBV9|TRBD1|-|TRBJ1-1
CASSRDSLMNTEAFF
TGTGCCAGCAGTCGGGACAGCCTCATGAACACTGAAGCTTTCTTT
>TRBV7-9|-|-|TRBJ2-5
CASSPRWGTQYF
TGTGCCAGCAGCCCGAGGTGGGGGACCCAGTACTTC
>TRBV7-2|-|-|TRBJ2-5
CASSLSLEQETQYF
TGTGCCAGCAGCTTAAGTCTAGAACAAGAGACCCAGTACTTC
>TRBV9|-|-|TRBJ1-4
CASSVSGTTNEKLFF
TGTGCCAGCAGCGTGTCAGGAACAACTAATGAAAAACTGTTTTTT
>TRBV7-9|TRBD2|-|TRBJ2-5
CASSLSSGTAGEETQYF
TGTGCCAGCAGCTTATCCTCCGGGACCGCGGGAGAAGAGACCCAGTACTTC
>TRBV9|-|-|TRBJ2-7
CASSVPRTWQYF
TGTGCCAGCAGCGTACCGAGGACGTGGCAGTACTTC
>TRBV12-2|-|-|TRBJ1-5
CASRADRLHQPQHF
TGTGCAAGTCGCGCCGACAGGCTACACCAGCCCCAGCATTTT
>TRBV11-3|TRBD2|-|TRBJ2-5
CASSLSGRGETQYF
TGTGCCAGCAGCCTCTCGGGGCGGGGGGAGACCCAGTACTTC
>TRBV9|-|-|TRBJ1-4
CASSKGTTIGEKLFF
TGTGCCAGCAGCAAGGGGACGACCATAGGGGAAAAACTGTTTTTT
>TRBV15|-|-|TRBJ2-3
CATSREVSPSTDTQYF
TGTGCCACCAGCAGAGAAGTCTCGCCTAGCACAGATACGCAGTATTTT
>TRBV15|-|-|TRBJ2-5
CATSRVGFQETQYF
TGTGCCACCAGCAGAGTGGGGTTCCAAGAGACCCAGTACTTC
>TRBV9|-|-|TRBJ2-3
CASSEHRADTQYF
TGTGCCAGCAGCGAGCATAGGGCAGATACGCAGTATTTT
>TRBV10-1|-|-|TRBJ1-1
CASSESEGSTEAFF
TGCGCCAGCAGTGAGTCGGAGGGTAGCACTGAAGCTTTCTTT
>TRBV27|TRBD2|-|TRBJ2-7
CASSLAGGYEQYF
TGTGCCAGCAGTTTAGCGGGAGGATACGAGCAGTACTTC
>TRBV27|-|-|TRBJ1-3
CASKSNRVGGNTIYF
TGTGCCAGCAAGTCGAACAGGGTGGGGGGAAACACCATATATTTT
>TRBV13|-|-|TRBJ2-3
CASSFGGDTQYF
TGTGCCAGCAGCTTCGGAGGAGATACGCAGTATTTT
>TRBV5-1|TRBD1|-|TRBJ2-7
CASSTEAPDRGPTYEQYF
TGCGCCAGCAGCACCGAGGCCCCAGACAGGGGTCCTACCTACGAGCAGTACTTC
>TRBV9|-|-|TRBJ1-2
CANSVFAGPKGEGYTF
TGTGCCAACAGCGTTTTTGCCGGGCCCAAGGGTGAGGGCTACACCTTC
>TRBV27|TRBD1|-|TRBJ2-1
CASSLFGQGADEQFF
TGTGCCAGCAGTTTATTCGGACAGGGGGCTGATGAGCAGTTCTTC
>TRBV4-1|-|-|TRBJ1-1
CASSQAGGETEAFF
TGCGCCAGCAGCCAAGCGGGGGGAGAAACTGAAGCTTTCTTT
>TRBV6-5|TRBD2|-|TRBJ2-5
CASSYYGGETQYF
TGTGCCAGCAGTTACTACGGGGGGGAGACCCAGTACTTC
>TRBV19|TRBD1|once|TRBJ2-7
CASSDRDPNEQYF
TGTGCCAGTAGTGACAGGGACCCTAATGAGCAGTACTTC
>TRBV6-7|TRBD1|-|TRBJ1-1
CASRGQGPPNTEAFF
TGTGCCAGCAGGGGACAGGGGCCTCCGAACACTGAAGCTTTCTTT
>TRBV11-2|-|-|TRBJ1-1
CASSLEVTGYGFSAFF
TGTGCCAGCAGCTTAGAGGTTACCGGGTATGGTTTCTCAGCTTTCTTT